The present T cell receptor (beta chain) was sequenced within a study of glioma-infiltrating T cells. Study-wide points: CDR3 overlap between tissue and blood was very small. Above-expected tissue-blood divergence occurred in all gliomas, most in low-grade ones.

V lost 6 bases and J lost 0, with 10 bases in between. The CDR3 loop spans 14 amino acids. The V gene's germline CDR1 is MNHNS and CDR2 SASEGT. This clonotype was recorded at least ten times. Its target is unknown. Using RNA template, CDR3s of TCR alpha and beta were amplified with iRepertoire arm-PCR. Input was about 100-450 ng of tissue mRNA or PBMC total RNA. Each CDR3 protein is one row after TCRdb ran MiXCR on the multiplex PCR reads. The table has some 130,000 distinct CDR3 sequences, more than 20% seen once. Sample: glioma tissue, nonneoplastic brain tissue, or PBMCs (not recorded which). The chain combines TRBV6-1 with TRBJ2-3, with D maybe TRBD2 (6 bases). This TCR derives from a human donor with low-grade glioma or glioblastoma, undergoing nonglioma brain surgery, or in good health (not recorded which). CDR3 region: CASSGTFSTDTQYF. The CDR3 nucleotides read TGTGCCAGCAGCGGGACTTTTAGCACAGATACGCAGTATTTT.